This T cell receptor (beta chain) was recovered during a study of T cell responses to AZD1222 COVID-19 vaccine. Study-wide findings and caveats: Most donors were white British and more were female, and clonal diversity was possibly underestimated. Spike-specific TCR depth and breadth grew after two AZD1222 doses. Just a handful of people given AZD1222 tested seropositive at baseline.

Comment on this clone: Its antigen is undetermined.

Method: immunoSEQ multiplex PCR; TCRdb's copy keeps in-frame clones and lacks some. The repertoire includes about 180,000 clones, approximately 94% of them detected once, and more than 1.5% sits in the top ten. The origin of this receptor is an adult who received the AZD1222 COVID-19 vaccine. Sample: peripheral blood, taken 28 days after the second AZD1222 dose.

CDR3 amino acids: CASSATGGSGNTIYF. The CDR3 DNA reads as TGTGCCAGCAGCGCAACAGGGGGCTCTGGAAACACCATATATTTT. The rearrangement links TRBV5-6 to TRBJ1-3, with 8 bases matching TRBD1. Germline V gene sequence: CDR1 SGHDT, CDR2 YYEEEE. The trim removed 4 bases at V and 0 bases at J, leaving 3 bases unmatched. This CDR3 has 15 residues.